One and the same sample provided the 3 T cell receptor beta chains below, sequenced in a study of blood T cell repertoires in COVID-19. Sequencing was performed with immunoSEQ multiplex PCR; in TCRdb, only in-frame clones are kept and a portion is missing. The top ten clones hold under 3% of a sample with roughly 190,000 clones, 80% to 85% of them seen once. Sequenced: peripheral blood. These receptor sequences come from a human donor with acute or convalescent COVID-19. The donor label of this sample is uncertain.

This clone was recorded only once. This rearrangement joins TRBV19 to TRBJ2-1; no definite D call. Germline CDR1 LNHDA, CDR2 SQIVND (reference sequence). CDR3 length: 13 amino acids. Trimming left V 2 bases short and J 4 bases short, with 6 bases between. The CDR3 sequence is CASSIYRYNEQFF. CDR3 DNA: TGTGCCAGTAGTATATATAGATACAATGAGCAGTTCTTC.

V gene TRBV27 combines with J gene TRBJ2-3, with TRBD1 matching 8 bases. Germline trimming cut 3 bases from V and 9 bases from J; bases unmatched to any gene: 8. The germline V gene has CDR1 MNHEY and CDR2 SMNVEV (reference sequence). The CDR3 contains 14 residues. The CDR3 region is CASSFARGQGTQYF. The CDR3 bases are TGTGCCAGCAGTTTCGCCAGGGGGCAGGGGACGCAGTATTTT.

This clone appeared a single time. The chain's CDR3 is CASSDRGMNTEAFF. The CDR3, as DNA: TGTGCCAGCAGTGATAGGGGAATGAACACTGAAGCTTTCTTT. V is TRBV2 and J is TRBJ1-1; maybe TRBD1 (5 bases). CDR1 is SNHLY and CDR2 is FYNNEI in the germline V gene. CDR3 size: 14 residues. Trimming left V 3 bases short and J 0 bases short, with 8 bases between. The whole variable domain, remainder taken from reference TRBV2 and TRBJ1-1, is EPEVTQTPSHQVTQMGQEVILRCVPISNHLYFYWYRQILGQKVEFLVSFYNNEISEKSEIFDDQFSVERPDGSNFTLKIRSTKLEDSAMYFCASSDRGMNTEAFFGQGTRLTVV.